This T cell receptor beta chain was sequenced in a study of lymphopenia after photon versus proton radiotherapy. Study-wide points: Authors raise, but do not show, better survival with proton therapy.

About this clone itself: As yet, its antigen is unknown.

CDR1 SGHTA and CDR2 FQGNSA come from the germline V gene. With 5 bases clipped from V and 7 bases from J, the junction kept 10 bases outside the gene matches. The CDR3 sequence is 15 residues long. Assay used: immunoSEQ multiplex PCR; TCRdb lists only in-frame clones, some missing. The top ten clones hold about 1.3% of a sample with about 83,000 clones, 83% of them seen once. This chain uses TRBV7-2 with TRBJ2-7, with 11 bases aligning to TRBD2. The clonotype was recovered from a man in his sixties with pancreatic cancer. The sample consisted of peripheral blood, taken from a patient treated with proton-based radiotherapy. The CDR3 reads CASSKETSGASEQYF. The CDR3 DNA is TGTGCCAGCAGCAAAGAGACTAGCGGGGCTAGTGAGCAGTACTTC. Combining the CDR3 with reference TRBV7-2 and TRBJ2-7 gives the whole variable domain GAGVSQSPSNKVTEKGKDVELRCDPISGHTALYWYRQSLGQGLEFLIYFQGNSAPDKSGLPSDRFSAERTGGSVSTLTIQRTQQEDSAVYLCASSKETSGASEQYFGPGTRLTVT.